The subject of this entry is one T cell receptor beta chain. Its antigen is as yet unknown. Repertoires were generated with immunoSEQ multiplex PCR, while TCRdb's copy carries only in-frame clones and drops some. The sample has approximately 82,000 clones; 85% to 95% are singletons. This CDR3 region has 16 residues. From germline, CDR1 is SGHKS and CDR2 YYEKEE (reference sequence). The ends lost 4 bases at V and 6 bases at J; junction bases unmatched: 9. The sample is drawn from a study of OX40 agonist ivuxolimab in advanced cancers. Study outcomes and limitations: The expanded peripheral T cells' antigen specificity was not determined. CD4+ and CD8+ blood T cells expanded clonally by week 6 at 0.1 to 3.0 mg/kg.

The sequence was collected from an adult with an advanced solid tumor such as melanoma, head and neck, liver or kidney cancer. The specimen was CD4+ or CD8+ T cells sorted from blood, collected in a trial of the OX40 agonist ivuxolimab. The genes are TRBV5-5 and TRBJ1-5, with 11 bases aligning to TRBD1. CDR3 loop: CASSPGGTGGTQPQHF. For the CDR3, the DNA is TGTGCCAGCAGCCCCGGCGGGACAGGGGGAACTCAGCCCCAGCATTTT.